These T cell receptor beta chains were read from a single sample in a study of blood T cells in healthy people across ages. TCRdb independently ran MiXCR on the 5' RACE reads; one entry per CDR3 protein. The sample holds about 810,000 distinct CDR3 sequences; around 36% are singletons and the top ten take 13%. Material for sequencing was blood. The receptors come from a young man in good health. Each CDR3 is given with its conserved first and last residue. D genes are given only for firm matches. Size values are once, few and many counts, or a class for expanded clones, and some rows have none.

cdr3_aa | cdr3_nt | clone_size | d_call | j_call | v_call
CSVPDNRGRRTEAFF | TGCAGTGTCCCGGATAACAGGGGGCGCAGGACTGAAGCTTTCTTT | few | TRBD1 | TRBJ1-1 | TRBV20-1
CASSAEITGMNSPLHF | TGTGCCAGCAGCGCCGAGATAACGGGTATGAATTCACCCCTCCACTTT | few | NA | TRBJ1-6 | TRBV9
CASSQAGTTRGTEAFF | TGCGCCAGCAGCCAGGCTGGCACCACCAGAGGGACTGAAGCTTTCTTT | NA | NA | TRBJ1-1 | TRBV4-1
CASSLGGGSGQPQHF | TGTGCCAGCAGTTTGGGTGGGGGATCGGGTCAGCCCCAGCATTTT | NA | NA | TRBJ1-5 | TRBV12-3/TRBV12-4
CASSQVFGGGAYNEQYF | TGCGCCAGCAGCCAAGTTTTCGGCGGGGGGGCGTACAATGAGCAGTACTTC | NA | TRBD2 | TRBJ2-7 | TRBV4-3
CASSVEAAYGYTF | TGTGCCAGCAGCGTAGAGGCAGCATATGGCTACACCTTC | NA | NA | TRBJ1-2 | TRBV11-2
CSAAGGEEKLFF | TGCAGCGCCGCTGGGGGAGAGGAAAAACTGTTTTTT | NA | NA | TRBJ1-4 | TRBV29-1
CASNDLAGQGNTEAFF | TGTGCCAGCAACGACCTAGCAGGGCAGGGGAACACTGAAGCTTTCTTT | NA | NA | TRBJ1-1 | TRBV6-5
CASSFSDGDQETQYF | TGCGCCAGCAGCTTTTCAGACGGCGACCAAGAGACCCAGTACTTC | many | NA | TRBJ2-5 | TRBV5-1
CASSADRGLPPQHF | TGTGCCAGCAGTGCGGACCGAGGCTTGCCGCCCCAGCATTTT | NA | NA | TRBJ1-5 | TRBV2
CASSPGQYKNIQYF | TGTGCCAGCAGCCCCGGACAGTACAAAAACATTCAGTACTTC | few | NA | TRBJ2-4 | TRBV7-2
CASSQTGSGANVLTF | TGTGCCAGCAGCCAGACAGGCTCTGGGGCCAACGTCCTGACTTTC | many | NA | TRBJ2-6 | TRBV4-2
CASSLTQDRGHEQFF | TGTGCCAGCAGCTTAACCCAGGACAGGGGGCATGAGCAGTTCTTC | many | TRBD1 | TRBJ2-1 | TRBV7-3
CSARVTSGGYNEQYF | TGCAGTGCTAGAGTTACTAGCGGGGGTTACAATGAGCAGTACTTC | NA | TRBD2 | TRBJ2-5 | TRBV20-1
CATSEFPVGGAYNEQFF | TGTGCCACCAGTGAGTTCCCAGTGGGGGGCGCCTACAATGAACAGTTCTTC | few | NA | TRBJ2-1 | TRBV10-3
CASSDTERNGYTF | TGTGCCAGCAGTGACACGGAGAGAAATGGCTACACCTTC | few | NA | TRBJ1-2 | TRBV25-1
CAISLPGLATKEQFF | TGTGCCATCAGCCTACCGGGACTAGCTACCAAAGAGCAGTTCTTC | NA | TRBD2 | TRBJ2-1 | TRBV10-3
CASSFRGDAEHYEQYF | TGTGCCAGCAGCTTCAGAGGGGACGCAGAGCACTACGAGCAGTACTTC | few | NA | TRBJ2-7 | TRBV7-2
CSARGGQRENTGELFF | TGCAGTGCTAGAGGTGGCCAGCGGGAGAACACCGGGGAGCTGTTTTTT | NA | TRBD2 | TRBJ2-2 | TRBV20-1
CSARGRTGINEKLFF | TGCAGTGCTAGAGGGAGGACAGGAATTAATGAAAAACTGTTTTTT | few | TRBD1 | TRBJ1-4 | TRBV20-1
CASSQAGSSTDTQYF | TGCGCCAGCAGCCAAGCGGGGTCTAGCACAGATACGCAGTATTTT | many | NA | TRBJ2-3 | TRBV4-3
CAISEARGKNTEAFF | TGTGCCATCAGTGAGGCCAGGGGGAAGAACACTGAAGCTTTCTTT | NA | TRBD1 | TRBJ1-1 | TRBV10-3
CASDDTGDGYTF | TGTGCCAGCGACGATACAGGGGATGGCTACACCTTC | NA | TRBD1 | TRBJ1-2 | TRBV12-3/TRBV12-4
CASFGHLGVNTEAFF | TGTGCCAGCTTCGGGCATTTGGGTGTGAACACTGAAGCTTTCTTT | few | NA | TRBJ1-1 | TRBV12-3/TRBV12-4
CASQRTLPSYNEQFF | TGTGCCAGTCAGAGAACGCTCCCCTCCTACAATGAGCAGTTCTTC | many | NA | TRBJ2-1 | TRBV12-3/TRBV12-4
CSEPGQTTDTQYF | TGCAGTGAACCGGGACAGACAACAGATACGCAGTATTTT | NA | TRBD1 | TRBJ2-3 | TRBV20-1
CASSLGRKGPAFF | TGTGCCAGCAGCTTAGGGAGGAAGGGACCAGCTTTCTTT | few | NA | TRBJ1-1 | TRBV11-2
CASGAPLNEKLFF | TGTGCCAGCGGGGCCCCCCTTAATGAAAAACTGTTTTTT | NA | NA | TRBJ1-4 | TRBV6-5
CASSLGTSGVTSSYEQYF | TGTGCCAGCAGTTTGGGGACTAGCGGGGTGACTTCCTCCTACGAGCAGTACTTC | NA | TRBD2 | TRBJ2-7 | TRBV12-3/TRBV12-4
CASSVLRETQYF | TGTGCCAGCAGTGTTCTCCGGGAGACCCAGTACTTC | NA | NA | TRBJ2-5 | TRBV2
CAISGSGQDIETQFF | TGTGCCATCAGCGGTTCCGGACAGGACATCGAGACCCAGTTCTTC | NA | TRBD1 | TRBJ2-1 | TRBV10-3
CASSSSTLTETYEQYF | TGTGCCAGCAGCTCCTCCACGTTGACTGAGACCTACGAGCAGTACTTC | few | NA | TRBJ2-7 | TRBV11-1